The source of this T cell receptor (beta chain) is a study of shared T cell receptors in the human thymus. Losses at the gene ends were 3 bases for V and 4 bases for J; bases not matched to a gene: 12. The germline gives CDR1 SEHNR, CDR2 FQNEAQ (reference sequence). This CDR3 comprises 18 residues. Repertoires were generated with immunoSEQ multiplex PCR, while TCRdb's copy carries only in-frame clones and drops some. The sample contains about 710,000 clones, over 75% of which appear only once. These sequences were also reported in another study, on human thymus T cells. That paper adds: Donation came from healthy Finnish infants having corrective surgery for congenital heart defects. Thymus tissue was removed during corrective cardiac surgery. Among thymic and blood repertoires, usage of V and J genes appeared biased. Related research reported highly overlapping thymic repertoires among unrelated individuals.

This TCR was sampled from a boy under three years old with a congenital heart defect. The genes are TRBV7-9 and TRBJ2-1, with 10 bases fitting TRBD2. Sample: thymocytes. The CDR3 DNA reads TGTGCCAGCAGCTTGAGACCAAAAAAGACTAGCGGGTACAATGAGCAGTTCTTC. Its translation: CASSLRPKKTSGYNEQFF.